This T cell receptor beta chain was sequenced during a study of blood T cell repertoires in COVID-19. The overall study: COVID-19 samples, acute and convalescent, were from the United States, Italy and Spain. PBMCs, B-cell-depleted T cells, or T cells provided the cDNA or gDNA that made up the material.

As processed by the authors: Estimates of nucleated cell counts were drawn from the amplification of reference gene primers. Libraries were prepared by immunoSEQ multiplex PCR; TCRdb keeps only in-frame clonotypes and omits some of them. The D gene and trimming were derived from the DNA, and the V and J assignments and clone size from that table. The repertoire consists of around 100,000 clones, with around nine tenths occurring once and the leading ten covering 11%. Trimming cost V 3 bases and J 1 base; bases outside gene matches: 6. The CDR3 has 16 residues. Germline assignment: CDR1 KGHSH and CDR2 LQKENI.

The sample taken for sequencing was peripheral blood. The chain has TRBV18 and TRBJ2-7; 10 positions agree with TRBD2. This clonotype originated in a man older than 75 with acute or convalescent COVID-19. The CDR3 loop is CASSPTLAGVSYEQYF. The CDR3 coding sequence is TGTGCCAGCTCACCGACCCTAGCGGGAGTTTCCTACGAGCAGTACTTC.